Below are 10 T cell receptor beta chains sequenced from a single sample in a study of T cells in Graves' hyperthyroidism and ophthalmopathy. Amplification targeted TCR beta CDR3 regions from RNA transcripts. First-round RT-PCR with HTBI primers amplified the TCR CDR3 region. TCRdb independently ran MiXCR on the multiplex PCR reads; one entry per CDR3 protein. The data show 380,000 or so distinct CDR3 sequences, 19% seen once. Sequenced sample: blood. The origin of the receptors is a woman aged 18-35 years with Graves' hyperthyroidism.

This clonotype was seen repeatedly, ten times or more. This sequence joins TRBV6-1 and TRBJ2-7; perhaps TRBD2 as D (6 bases). CDR1 is MNHNS, CDR2 SASEGT, per germline. The CDR3 runs 16 residues. Deletions cut 9 bases from V and 6 bases from J, with 27 bases between. CDR3 amino acids: CARRGVEGRRFCEQYF. The DNA of the CDR3 is TGTGCCAGACGGGGCGTGGAGGGGCGCAGGTTTTGCGAGCAGTACTTC.

This clonotype was picked up many times. V is TRBV20-1 and J is TRBJ2-7; 11 nucleotides line up with TRBD1. V lost 0 bases, J lost 3 bases, and 1 base stayed unmatched. The germline V gene has CDR1 DFQATT and CDR2 SNEGSKA (reference sequence). This CDR3 has 14 amino acids. The CDR3 reads CSARDGTGGYEQYF. The CDR3 bases are TGCAGTGCTAGAGATGGGACAGGGGGCTACGAGCAGTACTTC.

This clonotype was observed many times. The chain has TRBV9 and TRBJ2-7, with D possibly being TRBD2 (6 bases). The germline CDR1 and CDR2 sequences are SGDLS and YYNGEE. The CDR3 contains 16 residues. The V end lost 0 bases, the J end lost 2 bases, and 15 bases lay between the germline ends. The CDR3 loop reads CASSVAAVAETYEQYF. The CDR3 region has the DNA TGTGCCAGCAGCGTAGCTGCGGTAGCGGAGACCTACGAGCAGTACTTC.

In the case of this clonotype: A much more abundant neighbour one base away suggests this may be a read error. Because it lacks the conserved phenylalanine or tryptophan at the end, this CDR3 is likely a read error. The genes are TRBV18 and TRBJ2-5; tentatively, D is TRBD1 (5 bases). V shed 8 bases and J shed 4 bases, with 11 bases lying between them. This CDR3 contains 12 residues. Germline CDR1 is KGHSH and CDR2 is LQKENI. The CDR3 reads CASTLQGETQYS. In DNA, the CDR3 is TGTGCCAGCACTCTGCAGGGAGAGACCCAGTACTCC.

There are many counts of this clonotype. The rearrangement joins TRBV4-1 to TRBJ2-7; D perhaps matches TRBD1 (5 bases). The CDR3 runs 15 residues. Germline V CDR1 and CDR2: MGHRA, YSYEKL. With 1 base removed from V and 1 base from J, the gap between germline ends came to 11 bases. CDR3 bases: TGCGCCAGCAGCCAAGCTACGGACATTTCCTACGAGCAGTACTTC. It specifies CASSQATDISYEQYF.

Note on this clonotype: A read error may explain this, as a much larger clone is one base away. Here the CDR3 omits its conserved ending phenylalanine or tryptophan, so a read error is the likely source. This chain links TRBV20-1 with TRBJ1-2, with 9 bases identical to TRBD1. The germline V gene has CDR1 DFQATT and CDR2 SNEGSKA (reference sequence). The length of the CDR3 is 13 residues. Trimming at V came to 5 bases and at J to 2 bases, leaving 3 bases not matched to a gene. This chain's CDR3 is CSAGDRVNYGYTY. CDR3 nucleotide sequence: TGCAGTGCTGGGGACAGGGTAAACTATGGCTACACCTAC.

This clonotype was recorded many times. The chain couples TRBV30 to TRBJ1-2; D possibly corresponds to TRBD1 (5 bases). Trimming removed 7 bases from V and 3 bases from J, with 15 bases in between. The CDR3 runs to 13 residues. Per the germline V gene, CDR1 is GTSNPN and CDR2 is SVGIG (reference sequence). The DNA for the CDR3 is TGTGCCTCTCATCGGACAAGCGACTATGGCTACACCTTC. Encoded protein: CASHRTSDYGYTF.

This clonotype has a count of ten or more. The chain has TRBV10-1 and TRBJ2-2, with a weak D call TRBD1 (5 bases). Germline V CDR1 and CDR2: WNHNN, SYGVQD (reference sequence). Trimming shortened V by 6 bases and J by 7 bases, and 9 bases separated the two germline ends. The CDR3 is 12 residues long. The CDR3 DNA reads as TGCGCCAGCAGGCAGGGAATCGGGGAGCTGTTTTTT. This codes for CASRQGIGELFF.

This clonotype was seen ten or more times. This chain connects TRBV19 to TRBJ2-7; TRBD1 or TRBD2 may be the D gene (7 bases each). Germline V gene lookup returns CDR1 LNHDA and CDR2 SQIVND (reference sequence). CDR3 length equals 12 residues. Trimming took off 9 bases at V and 2 bases at J, with 11 bases between the two ends. Here the CDR3 reads CASRGGPYEQYF. The CDR3 DNA reads as TGTGCCAGCAGGGGGGGCCCCTACGAGCAGTACTTC.

This clonotype was detected ten times or more. This chain joins TRBV7-3 and TRBJ2-3, with unresolved D. V gave up 5 bases and J gave up 0 bases, with 12 bases separating them. Germline V gene lookup returns CDR1 SGHTA and CDR2 FQGTGA. The CDR3 runs to 15 residues. CDR3 in DNA: TGTGCCAGCAGCCCTAGTGTGGCGAGCACAGATACGCAGTATTTT. Translation: CASSPSVASTDTQYF.